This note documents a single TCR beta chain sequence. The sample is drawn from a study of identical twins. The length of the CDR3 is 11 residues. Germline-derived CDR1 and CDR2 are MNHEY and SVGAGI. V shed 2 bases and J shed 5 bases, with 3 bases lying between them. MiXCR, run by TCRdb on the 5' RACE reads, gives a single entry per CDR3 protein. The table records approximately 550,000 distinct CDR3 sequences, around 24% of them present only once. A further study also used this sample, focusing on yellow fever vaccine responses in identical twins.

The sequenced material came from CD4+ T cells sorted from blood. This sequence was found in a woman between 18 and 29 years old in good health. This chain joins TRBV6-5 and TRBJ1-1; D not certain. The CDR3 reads CASSYGTEAFF. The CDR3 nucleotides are TGTGCCAGCAGTTACGGGACTGAAGCTTTCTTT.